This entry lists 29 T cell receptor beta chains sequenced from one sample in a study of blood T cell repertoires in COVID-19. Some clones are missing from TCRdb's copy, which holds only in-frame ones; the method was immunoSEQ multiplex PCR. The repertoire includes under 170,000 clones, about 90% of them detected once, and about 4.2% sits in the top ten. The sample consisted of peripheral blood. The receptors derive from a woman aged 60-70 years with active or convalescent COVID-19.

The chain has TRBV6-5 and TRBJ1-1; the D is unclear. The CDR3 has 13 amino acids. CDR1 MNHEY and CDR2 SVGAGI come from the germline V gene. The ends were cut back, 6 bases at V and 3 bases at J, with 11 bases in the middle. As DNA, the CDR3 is TGTGCCAGCAGAATCGGGAGTGACACTGAAGCTTTCTTT. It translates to CASRIGSDTEAFF.

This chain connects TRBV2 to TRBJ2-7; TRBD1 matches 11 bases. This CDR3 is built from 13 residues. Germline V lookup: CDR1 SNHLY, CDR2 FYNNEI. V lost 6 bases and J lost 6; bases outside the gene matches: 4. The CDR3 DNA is TGTGCCAGCAGGGGGACAGGGGGTTTCGAGCAGTACTTC. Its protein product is CASRGTGGFEQYF.

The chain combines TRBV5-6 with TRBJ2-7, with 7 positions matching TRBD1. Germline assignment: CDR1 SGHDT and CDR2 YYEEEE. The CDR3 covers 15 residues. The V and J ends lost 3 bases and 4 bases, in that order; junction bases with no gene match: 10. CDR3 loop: CASSSPYRTGYEQYF. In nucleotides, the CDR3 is TGTGCCAGCAGCTCCCCATATAGGACAGGATACGAGCAGTACTTC.

CDR3 in DNA: TGTGCCAGCAGTGAATATATGACAGGGAGAAACACCGGGGAGCTGTTTTTT. Translating gives CASSEYMTGRNTGELFF. The chain recombines TRBV25-1 with TRBJ2-2, with 7 bases aligning to TRBD1. Unmatched junction bases numbered 6, after V lost 0 bases and J lost 2 bases. The CDR3 has 17 residues. Germline CDR1 and CDR2: MGHDK and SYGVNS.

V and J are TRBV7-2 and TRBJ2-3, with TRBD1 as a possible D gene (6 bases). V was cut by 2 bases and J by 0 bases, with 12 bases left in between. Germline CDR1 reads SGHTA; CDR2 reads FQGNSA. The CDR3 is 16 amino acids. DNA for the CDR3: TGTGCCAGCAGCTTACGACAGGCAGCTAGCACAGATACGCAGTATTTT. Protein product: CASSLRQAASTDTQYF.

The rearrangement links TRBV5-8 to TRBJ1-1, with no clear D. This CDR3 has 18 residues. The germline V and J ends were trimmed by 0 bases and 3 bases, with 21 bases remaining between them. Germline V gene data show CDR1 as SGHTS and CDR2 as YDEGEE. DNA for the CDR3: TGTGCCAGCAGCTTGGTTTTTCAGGTGGCCGGGGTGGACACTGAAGCTTTCTTT. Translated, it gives CASSLVFQVAGVDTEAFF.

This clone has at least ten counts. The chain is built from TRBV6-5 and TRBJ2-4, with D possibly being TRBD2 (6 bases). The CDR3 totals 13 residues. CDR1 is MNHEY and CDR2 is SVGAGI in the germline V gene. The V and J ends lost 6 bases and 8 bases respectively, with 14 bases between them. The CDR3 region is CASRTGTGDIQYF. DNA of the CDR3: TGTGCCAGCAGAACCGGGACTGGAGACATTCAGTACTTC.

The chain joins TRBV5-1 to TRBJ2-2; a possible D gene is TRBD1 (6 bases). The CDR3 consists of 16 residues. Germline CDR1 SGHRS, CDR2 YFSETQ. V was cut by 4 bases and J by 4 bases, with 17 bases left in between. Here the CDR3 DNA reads TGCGCCAGCAGCATCGACGGGACACGCACCACCGGGGAGCTGTTTTTT. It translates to CASSIDGTRTTGELFF.

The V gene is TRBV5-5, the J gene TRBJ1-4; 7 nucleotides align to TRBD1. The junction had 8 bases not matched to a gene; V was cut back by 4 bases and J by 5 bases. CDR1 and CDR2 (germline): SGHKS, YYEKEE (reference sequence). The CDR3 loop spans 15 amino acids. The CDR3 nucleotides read TGTGCCAGCAGCCCCTTAGACAGGGTCAATGAAAAACTGTTTTTT. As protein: CASSPLDRVNEKLFF.

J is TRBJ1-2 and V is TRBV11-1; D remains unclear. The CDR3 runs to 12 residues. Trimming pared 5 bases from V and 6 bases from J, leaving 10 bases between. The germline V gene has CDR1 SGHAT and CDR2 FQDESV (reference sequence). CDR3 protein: CASSRAANGYTF. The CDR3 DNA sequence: TGTGCCAGCAGCCGAGCCGCCAATGGCTACACCTTC.

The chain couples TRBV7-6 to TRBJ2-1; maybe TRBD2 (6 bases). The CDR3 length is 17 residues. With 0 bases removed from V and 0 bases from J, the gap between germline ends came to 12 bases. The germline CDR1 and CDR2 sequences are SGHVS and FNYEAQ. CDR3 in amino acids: CASSLALASSSYNEQFF. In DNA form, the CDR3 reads TGTGCCAGCAGCTTAGCTCTAGCGTCGAGCTCCTACAATGAGCAGTTCTTC.

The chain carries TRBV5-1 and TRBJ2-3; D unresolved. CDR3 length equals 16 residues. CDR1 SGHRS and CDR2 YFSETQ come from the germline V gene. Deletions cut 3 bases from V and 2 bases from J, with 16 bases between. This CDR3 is CASSSQVAALTDTQYF. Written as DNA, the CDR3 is TGCGCCAGCAGCTCCCAGGTGGCCGCCCTCACAGATACGCAGTATTTT.

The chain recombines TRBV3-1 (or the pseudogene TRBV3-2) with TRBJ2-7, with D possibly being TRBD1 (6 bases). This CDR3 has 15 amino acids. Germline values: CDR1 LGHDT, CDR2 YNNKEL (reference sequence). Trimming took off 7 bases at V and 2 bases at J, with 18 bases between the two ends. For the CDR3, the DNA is TGTGCCAGCACCCTTCACAGGGACAACACCTACGAGCAGTACTTC. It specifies CASTLHRDNTYEQYF.

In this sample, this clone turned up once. For the CDR3, the DNA is TGTGCCAGCAGCTTGACTGACTATAGCAATCAGCCCCAGCATTTT. It encodes CASSLTDYSNQPQHF. The chain is built from TRBV9 and TRBJ1-5, with D unresolved. The CDR3 is 15 residues long. V was cut by 4 bases and J by 0 bases, with 11 bases left in between. Per germline, CDR1 SGDLS and CDR2 YYNGEE. Together with reference TRBV9 and TRBJ1-5, the CDR3 gives the full variable domain: DSGVTQTPKHLITATGQRVTLRCSPRSGDLSVYWYQQSLDQGLQFLIQYYNGEERAKGNILERFSAQQFPDLHSELNLSSLELGDSALYFCASSLTDYSNQPQHFGDGTRLSIL.

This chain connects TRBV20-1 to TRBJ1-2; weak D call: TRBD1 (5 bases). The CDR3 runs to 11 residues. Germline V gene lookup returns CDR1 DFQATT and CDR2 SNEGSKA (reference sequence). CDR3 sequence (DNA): TGCATCCCGGGGGGGATTGATGGCTACACCTTC. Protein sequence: CIPGGIDGYTF.

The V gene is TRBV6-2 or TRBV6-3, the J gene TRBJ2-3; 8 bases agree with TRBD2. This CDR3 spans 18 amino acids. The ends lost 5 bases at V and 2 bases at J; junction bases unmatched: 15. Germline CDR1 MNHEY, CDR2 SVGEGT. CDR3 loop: CASSRDPARRGDTDTQYF. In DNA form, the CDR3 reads TGTGCCAGCAGTAGAGATCCAGCGAGGCGGGGGGACACAGATACGCAGTATTTT.

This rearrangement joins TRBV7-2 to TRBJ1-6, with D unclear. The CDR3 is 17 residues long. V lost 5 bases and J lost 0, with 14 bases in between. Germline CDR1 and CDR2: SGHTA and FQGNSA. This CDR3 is CASSPSPPSSYNSPLHF. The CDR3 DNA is TGTGCCAGCAGCCCTTCTCCACCTAGCTCCTATAATTCACCCCTCCACTTT.

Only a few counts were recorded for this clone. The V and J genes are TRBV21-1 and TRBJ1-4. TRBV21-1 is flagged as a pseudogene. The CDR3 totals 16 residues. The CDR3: CASSPHGGREDEKLFF. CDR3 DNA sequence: TGTGCCAGCAGCCCCCACGGGGGGCGAGAAGATGAAAAACTGTTTTTT.

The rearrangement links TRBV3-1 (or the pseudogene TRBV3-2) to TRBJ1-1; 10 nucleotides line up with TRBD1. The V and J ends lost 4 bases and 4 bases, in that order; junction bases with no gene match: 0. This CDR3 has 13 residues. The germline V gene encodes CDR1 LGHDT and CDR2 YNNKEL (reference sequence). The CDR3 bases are TGTGCCAGCAGCCGGACAGGGGGCACTGAAGCTTTCTTT. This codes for CASSRTGGTEAFF.

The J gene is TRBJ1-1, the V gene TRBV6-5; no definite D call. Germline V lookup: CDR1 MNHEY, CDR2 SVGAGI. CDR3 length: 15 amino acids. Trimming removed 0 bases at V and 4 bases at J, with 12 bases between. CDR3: CASSYSRAWGTEAFF. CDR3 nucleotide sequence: TGTGCCAGCAGTTACTCGAGGGCTTGGGGCACTGAAGCTTTCTTT.

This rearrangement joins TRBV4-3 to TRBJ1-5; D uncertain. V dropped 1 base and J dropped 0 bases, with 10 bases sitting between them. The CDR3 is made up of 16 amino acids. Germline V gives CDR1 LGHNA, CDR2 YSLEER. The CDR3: CASSQGGDGSNQPQHF. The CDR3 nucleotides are TGCGCCAGCAGCCAAGGCGGGGATGGTAGCAATCAGCCCCAGCATTTT.

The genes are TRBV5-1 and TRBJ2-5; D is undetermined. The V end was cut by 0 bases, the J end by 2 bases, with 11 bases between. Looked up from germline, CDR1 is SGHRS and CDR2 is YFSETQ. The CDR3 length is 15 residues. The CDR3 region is CASSLAGGVQETQYF. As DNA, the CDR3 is TGCGCCAGCAGCTTGGCCGGTGGTGTACAAGAGACCCAGTACTTC.

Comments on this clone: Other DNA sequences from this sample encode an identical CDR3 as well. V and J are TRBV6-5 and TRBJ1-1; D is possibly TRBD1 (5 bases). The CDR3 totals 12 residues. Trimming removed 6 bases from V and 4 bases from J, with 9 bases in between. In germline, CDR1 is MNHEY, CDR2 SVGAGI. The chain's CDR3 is CASSSGGTEAFF. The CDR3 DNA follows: TGTGCCAGCAGCTCGGGGGGCACTGAAGCTTTCTTT.

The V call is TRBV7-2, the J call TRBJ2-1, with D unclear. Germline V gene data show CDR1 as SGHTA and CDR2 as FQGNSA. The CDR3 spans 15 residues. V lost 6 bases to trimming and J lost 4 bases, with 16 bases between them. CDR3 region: CASSPQAETYNEQFF. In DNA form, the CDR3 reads TGTGCCAGCAGTCCCCAGGCAGAAACTTACAATGAGCAGTTCTTC.

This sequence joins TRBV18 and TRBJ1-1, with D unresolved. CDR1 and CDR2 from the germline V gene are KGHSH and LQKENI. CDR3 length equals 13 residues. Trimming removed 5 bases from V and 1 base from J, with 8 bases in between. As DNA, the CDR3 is TGTGCCAGCTCAATAGCGGAGAACACTGAAGCTTTCTTT. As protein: CASSIAENTEAFF.

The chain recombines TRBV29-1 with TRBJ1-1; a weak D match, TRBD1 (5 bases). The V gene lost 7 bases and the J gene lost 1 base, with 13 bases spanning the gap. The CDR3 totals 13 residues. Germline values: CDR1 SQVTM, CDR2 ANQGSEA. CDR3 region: CSAQGLSNTEAFF. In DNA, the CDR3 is TGCAGCGCCCAGGGATTATCGAACACTGAAGCTTTCTTT. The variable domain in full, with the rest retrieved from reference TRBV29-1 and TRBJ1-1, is SAVISQKPSRDICQRGTSLTIQCQVDSQVTMMFWYRQQPGQSLTLIATANQGSEATYESGFVIDKFPISRPNLTFSTLTVSNMSPEDSSIYLCSAQGLSNTEAFFGQGTRLTVV.

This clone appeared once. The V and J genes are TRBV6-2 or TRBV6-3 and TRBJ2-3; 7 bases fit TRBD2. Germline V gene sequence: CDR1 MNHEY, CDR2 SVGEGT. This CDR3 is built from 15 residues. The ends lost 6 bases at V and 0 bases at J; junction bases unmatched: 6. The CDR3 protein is CASRYSGVSTDTQYF. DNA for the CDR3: TGTGCCAGCAGATACAGCGGGGTGAGCACAGATACGCAGTATTTT.

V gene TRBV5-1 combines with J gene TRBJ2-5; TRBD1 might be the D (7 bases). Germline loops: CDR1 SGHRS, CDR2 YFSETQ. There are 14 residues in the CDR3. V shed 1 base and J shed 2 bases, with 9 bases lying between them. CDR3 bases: TGCGCCAGCAGCTTGCAGGGGGGACAAGAGACCCAGTACTTC. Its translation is CASSLQGGQETQYF.

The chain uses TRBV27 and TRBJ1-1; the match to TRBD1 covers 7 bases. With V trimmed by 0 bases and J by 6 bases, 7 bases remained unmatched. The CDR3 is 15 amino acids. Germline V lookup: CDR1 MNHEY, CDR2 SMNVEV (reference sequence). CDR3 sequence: CASSLSGQSWAEAFF. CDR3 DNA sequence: TGTGCCAGCAGTTTATCGGGACAGTCATGGGCTGAAGCTTTCTTT.